Reported below is one T cell receptor (beta chain). What antigen it recognizes has not been identified. No much larger clone is present one base from it, and per-base qualities are unavailable. The TCR beta CDR3 regions were amplified from the RNA transcripts. The TCR CDR3 was subjected to a first round of RT-PCR using the HTBI primer set and the Qiagen OneStep RT-PCR kit. The libraries were constructed in a second round of multiplex PCR and then size-selected and purified. Sequencing of the libraries was done on an Illumina HiSeq2000 using paired-end 100 bp reads. As for the original processing: SOAPnuke was used to process the raw data, removing reads that contained adapters or uncalled bases, had a mean Phred below 15, or lacked an exact match to the constant primer or identifier. COPE v1.2.5 was used to merge high-quality paired reads, and clonotypes were defined as unique nucleotide sequences. MiTCR v1.1 was used to align the clonotypes against IMGT TRBV, TRBD and TRBJ reference segments. The analysis was restricted to V-J combinations with a frequency above 0.0001, which together covered 99.2% of the repertoires. The TCS score was defined as F50 (clonal expansion) divided by E x V (chaos), with BLOSUM62-based TCRdist calculated between CDR3 peptides within each V-J. Welch's t-statistics and random forest reduced 514 V-J features to 13, which were used in a naive Bayes classifier (R e1071). Starting from the raw public reads, TCRdb applied fastp trimming at Q25, assembled clones with MiXCR and retained in-frame beta chains. Every entry covers one CDR3 protein and lists the most common genes and DNA from its rows. The V and J calls shown here were made by TCRdb, not taken from the authors' results. For this sample there are a few hundred thousand distinct CDR3 sequences; just under 25% appear just once. Together, the top ten hold over 70% of the sample.

Including cysteine and phenylalanine, the CDR3 has 13 amino acids. The kept DNA is CDR3 alone, 39 bases in frame from the first base. CDR1 and CDR2 (MGHDK, SYGVNS) derive from the germline V gene. V is trimmed back by 6 bases and J by 3 bases, and the junction contains 3 bases that no gene match accounts for. Stable Graves' hyperthyroidism was defined as the absence of progression to ophthalmopathy over 18 months of follow-up. Hyperthyroidism patients were newly diagnosed, with disease duration under 2 months, and aged 18 to 65 years. Exclusion was applied to patients with uncontrolled infections, other autoimmune diseases, pregnancy or lactation. Diagnoses were based on clinical symptoms, serum thyroxine and TRAb, thyroid ultrasound and orbital computed tomography. PBMCs were isolated from more than 9 ml of fresh peripheral blood by Ficoll-Paque density gradient centrifugation. Total RNA was extracted using Trizol reagent, and RNA quality was assessed on an Agilent 2100 Bioanalyzer.

This sample stems from a study of T cells in Graves' hyperthyroidism and ophthalmopathy (dated by TCRdb to about 2019). Concerning the study at large: Peripheral blood samples were taken at the time of initial diagnosis, prior to any treatment. TCR V-J signatures able to tell the groups apart were searched for in a discovery cohort of 100 patients, of whom roughly 42 had Graves' ophthalmopathy and some 60 had stable Graves' hyperthyroidism. An independent validation cohort of around 19 hyperthyroidism patients and 17 patients who later progressed to ophthalmopathy tested prospective prediction of ophthalmopathy. For training and testing, the 110 or so patients in the discovery cohort were randomly divided in a 7:3 ratio. The study also compared thyroid tissue and blood T-cell repertoires from roughly 6 Graves' hyperthyroidism patients. Once sampling was done, hyperthyroidism patients were given methimazole at a starting dose of 30 mg daily, whereas ophthalmopathy patients were given high-dose intravenous methylprednisolone. According to the paper, TCR Vbeta CDR3 sequencing was carried out on over 130 peripheral blood samples, which came from more than 40 ophthalmopathy, around 75 hyperthyroidism and approximately 17 progressor patients. The paper as a whole reports these results and caveats: In validation, the model predicted progression to ophthalmopathy a median of around 6.5 months before onset, with approximately 68% sensitivity and more than 72% specificity. Most expanded thyroid clonotypes (frequency above 0.001) were also detected in blood, suggesting blood repertoires may reflect thyroid immune responses. No statistical method was used to fix the sample size in advance, and group allocation was not hidden from the investigators. In cross-validation, a model built on a 13 V-J signature told ophthalmopathy apart from stable hyperthyroidism with 85% to 90% sensitivity and approximately 81% specificity, and in testing the same model reached 80%/75%.

The source is a man between 50 and 59 years old with Graves' hyperthyroidism. Sequences were obtained from blood. The chain was built from TRBV25-1 and TRBJ2-7, with 9 central nucleotides matching TRBD1. The CDR3 region: CASRETGGYEQYF. The sequenced DNA is TGTGCCAGCAGGGAGACAGGGGGCTACGAGCAGTACTTC.